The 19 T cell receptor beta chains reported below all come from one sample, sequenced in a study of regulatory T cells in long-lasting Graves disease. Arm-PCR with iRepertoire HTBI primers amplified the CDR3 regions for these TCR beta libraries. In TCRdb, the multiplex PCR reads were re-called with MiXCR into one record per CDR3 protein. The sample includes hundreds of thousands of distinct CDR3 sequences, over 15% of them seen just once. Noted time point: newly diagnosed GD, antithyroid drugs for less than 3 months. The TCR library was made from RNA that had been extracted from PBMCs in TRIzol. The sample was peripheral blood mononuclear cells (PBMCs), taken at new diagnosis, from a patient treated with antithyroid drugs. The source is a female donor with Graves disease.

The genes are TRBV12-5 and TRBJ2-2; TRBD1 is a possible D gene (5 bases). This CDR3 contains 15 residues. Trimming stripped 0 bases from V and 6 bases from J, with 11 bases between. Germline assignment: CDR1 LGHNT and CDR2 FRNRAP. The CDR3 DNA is TGTGCTAGTGGTTTGGTCCAGGGTTTAGCCGGGGAGCTGTTTTTT. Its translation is CASGLVQGLAGELFF.

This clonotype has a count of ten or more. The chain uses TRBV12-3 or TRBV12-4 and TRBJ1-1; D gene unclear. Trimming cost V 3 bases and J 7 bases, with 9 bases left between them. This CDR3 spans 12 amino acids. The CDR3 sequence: CASSFEGYEAFF. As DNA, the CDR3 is TGTGCCAGCAGTTTCGAAGGGTATGAAGCTTTCTTT.

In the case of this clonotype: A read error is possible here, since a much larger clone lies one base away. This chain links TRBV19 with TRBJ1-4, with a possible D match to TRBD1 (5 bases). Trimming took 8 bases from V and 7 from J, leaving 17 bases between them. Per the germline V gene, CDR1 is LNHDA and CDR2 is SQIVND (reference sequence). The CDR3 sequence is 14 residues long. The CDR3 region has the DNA TGTGCCAGTCGGGGGAGAGAACGACCTGAAAAACTGTTTTTT. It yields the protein CASRGRERPEKLFF.

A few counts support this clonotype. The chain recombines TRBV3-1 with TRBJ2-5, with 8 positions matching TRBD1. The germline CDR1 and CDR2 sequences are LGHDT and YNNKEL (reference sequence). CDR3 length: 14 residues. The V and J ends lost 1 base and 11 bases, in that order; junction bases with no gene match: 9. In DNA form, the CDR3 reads TGTGCCAGCAGCCAAGGCGGACAGGGCTACGTGCAGTACTTC. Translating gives CASSQGGQGYVQYF.

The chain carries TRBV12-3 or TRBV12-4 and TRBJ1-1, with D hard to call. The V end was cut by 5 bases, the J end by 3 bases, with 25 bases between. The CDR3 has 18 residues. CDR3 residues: CASSPIGEASSIDTEAFF. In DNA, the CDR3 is TGTGCCAGCAGTCCCATTGGGGAGGCTTCTAGTATCGACACTGAAGCTTTCTTT.

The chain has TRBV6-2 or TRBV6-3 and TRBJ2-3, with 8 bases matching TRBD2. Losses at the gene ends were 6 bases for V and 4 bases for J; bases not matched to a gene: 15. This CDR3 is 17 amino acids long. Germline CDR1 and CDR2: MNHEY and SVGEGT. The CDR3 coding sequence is TGTGCCAGCAGGAACCCTTTACTAGCGGAGTACTCAGATACGCAGTATTTT. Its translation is CASRNPLLAEYSDTQYF.

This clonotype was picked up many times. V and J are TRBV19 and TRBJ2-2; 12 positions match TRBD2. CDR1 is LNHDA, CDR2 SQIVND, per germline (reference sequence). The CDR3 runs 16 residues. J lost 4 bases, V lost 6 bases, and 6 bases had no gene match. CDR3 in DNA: TGTGCCAGTAGCCATCGGACTAGCGGGGTCACCGGGGAGCTGTTTTTT. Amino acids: CASSHRTSGVTGELFF.

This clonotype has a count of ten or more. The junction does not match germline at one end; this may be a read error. CDR3 loop: CASGLGGQSQETQYF. The CDR3 DNA follows: TGTGCTAGTGGCTTGGGGGGACAGTCCCAAGAGACCCAGTACTTC. V usage is TRBV12-5 and J usage is TRBJ2-5; D perhaps matches TRBD1 (7 bases). The CDR3 contains 15 residues. Germline lookup yields CDR1 LGHNT and CDR2 FRNRAP.

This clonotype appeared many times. DNA for the CDR3: TGTGCCAGCAGCCAAGATGTGGAATCACCCCTCCACTTT. Protein product: CASSQDVESPLHF. The rearrangement links TRBV3-1 to TRBJ1-6; D gene uncertain. The ends were cut back, 0 bases at V and 10 bases at J, with 7 bases in the middle. CDR1 is LGHDT, CDR2 YNNKEL, per germline (reference sequence). The CDR3 sequence is 13 residues long.

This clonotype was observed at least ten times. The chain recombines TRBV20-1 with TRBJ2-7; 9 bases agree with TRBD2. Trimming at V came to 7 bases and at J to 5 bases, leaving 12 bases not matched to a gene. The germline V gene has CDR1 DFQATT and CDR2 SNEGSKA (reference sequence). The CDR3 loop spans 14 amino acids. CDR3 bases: TGCAGTGGGAGATCGGGACTAGCTTCCCACGAGCAGTACTTC. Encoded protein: CSGRSGLASHEQYF.

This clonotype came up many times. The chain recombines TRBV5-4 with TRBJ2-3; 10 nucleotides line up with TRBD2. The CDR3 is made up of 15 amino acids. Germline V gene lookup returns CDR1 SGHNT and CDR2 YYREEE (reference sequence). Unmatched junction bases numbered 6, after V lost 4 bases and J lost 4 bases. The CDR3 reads CASSPSGSVSDTQYF. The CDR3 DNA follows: TGTGCCAGCAGCCCTAGCGGGAGCGTCTCAGATACGCAGTATTTT.

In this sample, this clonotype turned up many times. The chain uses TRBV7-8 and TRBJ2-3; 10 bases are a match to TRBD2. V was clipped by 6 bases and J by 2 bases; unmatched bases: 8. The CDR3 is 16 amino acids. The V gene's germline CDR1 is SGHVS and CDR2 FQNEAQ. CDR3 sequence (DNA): TGTGCCAGCAGTCGACTAGCGGGTTATGCCACAGATACGCAGTATTTT. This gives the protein CASSRLAGYATDTQYF.

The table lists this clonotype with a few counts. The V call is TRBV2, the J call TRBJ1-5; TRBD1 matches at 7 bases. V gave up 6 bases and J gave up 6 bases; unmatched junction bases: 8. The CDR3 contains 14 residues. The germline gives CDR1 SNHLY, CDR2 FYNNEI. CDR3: CASRPLTGLQPQHF. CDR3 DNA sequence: TGTGCCAGCAGACCCTTGACAGGGCTTCAGCCCCAGCATTTT.

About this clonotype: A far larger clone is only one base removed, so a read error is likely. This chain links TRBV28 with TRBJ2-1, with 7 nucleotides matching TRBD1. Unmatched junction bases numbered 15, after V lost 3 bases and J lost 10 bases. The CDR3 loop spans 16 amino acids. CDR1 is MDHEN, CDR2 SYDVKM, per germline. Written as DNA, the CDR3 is TGTGCCAGCAGTTTCAGTGACAGGGCGCCCCTCTACGAGCAGTTCTTC. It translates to CASSFSDRAPLYEQFF.

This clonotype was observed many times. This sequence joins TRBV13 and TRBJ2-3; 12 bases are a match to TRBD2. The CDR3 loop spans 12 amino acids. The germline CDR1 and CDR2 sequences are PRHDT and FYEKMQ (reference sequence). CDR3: CGTSGNSDTQYF. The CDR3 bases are TGTGGGACTAGCGGGAATTCGGATACGCAGTATTTT.

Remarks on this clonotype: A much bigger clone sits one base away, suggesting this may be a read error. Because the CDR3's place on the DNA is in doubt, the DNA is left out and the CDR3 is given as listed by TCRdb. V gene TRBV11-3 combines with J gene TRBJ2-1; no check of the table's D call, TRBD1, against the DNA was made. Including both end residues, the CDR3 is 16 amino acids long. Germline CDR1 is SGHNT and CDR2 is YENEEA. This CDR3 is CASSFATGTGDNEQSF.

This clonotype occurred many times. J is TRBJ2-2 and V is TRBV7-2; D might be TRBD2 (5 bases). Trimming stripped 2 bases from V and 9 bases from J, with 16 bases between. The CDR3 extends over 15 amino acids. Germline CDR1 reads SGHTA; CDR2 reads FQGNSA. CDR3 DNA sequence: TGTGCCAGCAGCTTAAAATCCCAAGGGAGCCGGGAGCTGTTTTTT. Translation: CASSLKSQGSRELFF.

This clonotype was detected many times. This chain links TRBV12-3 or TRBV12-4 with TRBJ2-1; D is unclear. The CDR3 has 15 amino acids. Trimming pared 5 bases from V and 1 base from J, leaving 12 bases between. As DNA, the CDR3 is TGTGCCAGCAGTAAAGGGCATAGGTCCTACAATGAGCAGTTCTTC. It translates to CASSKGHRSYNEQFF.

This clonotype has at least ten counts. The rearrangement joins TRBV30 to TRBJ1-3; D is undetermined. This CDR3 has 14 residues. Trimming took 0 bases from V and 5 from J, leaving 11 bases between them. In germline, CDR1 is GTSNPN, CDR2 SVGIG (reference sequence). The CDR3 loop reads CAWSVLLPRNTIYF. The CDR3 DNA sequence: TGTGCCTGGAGTGTACTCCTCCCCAGAAACACCATATATTTT.